This TCR beta chain was recovered during a study of T cells in Graves' hyperthyroidism and ophthalmopathy. There are 17 residues in the CDR3. The junction had 11 bases not matched to a gene; V was cut back by 0 bases and J by 2 bases. Germline-derived CDR1 and CDR2 are DFQATT and SNEGSKA (reference sequence). Patients between 18 and 65 years old had hyperthyroidism, newly diagnosed and lasting under 2 months. Uncontrolled infection, other autoimmune disease, pregnancy or lactation barred patients from enrollment. The study's findings and limits: The model's output predicted ophthalmopathy at a median of about 6.5 months prior to onset. Most expanded thyroid clonotypes above 0.001 also appeared in blood.

This clonotype was counted at least ten times. Antigen specificity is unknown. The CDR3 regions of TCR beta were amplified from RNA transcripts. Carried out on the TCR CDR3, a first-round RT-PCR used the HTBI primer set. One entry per CDR3 protein, called by TCRdb with MiXCR from the multiplex PCR reads. The profile shows a few hundred thousand distinct CDR3 sequences, 14% to 15% of them singletons. The specimen sequenced was blood. The rearrangement joins TRBV20-1 to TRBJ2-7; 9 bases align to TRBD2. The TCR was taken from a woman aged 40 to 55 with Graves' hyperthyroidism that later progressed to Graves' ophthalmopathy. CDR3 region: CSARDRTESSGTYEQYF. The CDR3, as DNA: TGCAGTGCTAGAGATCGAACTGAGTCTAGCGGGACCTACGAGCAGTACTTC.